This T cell receptor beta chain was captured in a study of cytomegalovirus exposure and HLA in healthy donors. It was with 60 Vbeta and 13 Jbeta primers that the PCR ran. TCRdb's copy holds only in-frame clones and misses some; the assay was immunoSEQ multiplex PCR. Altogether approximately 76,000 clones are present, over 65% being singletons, with the ten largest covering 15% to 20%. Sample: PBMCs. The receptor was isolated from a woman aged 40 to 50 in good health and CMV-seropositive.

The CDR3 is CATLLWAKNTGELFF. DNA for the CDR3: TGTGCCACCCTGCTCTGGGCGAAGAACACCGGGGAGCTGTTTTTT. This chain connects TRBV2 to TRBJ2-2, with D unclear. V dropped 10 bases and J dropped 1 base, with 16 bases sitting between them. The germline CDR1 and CDR2 sequences are SNHLY and FYNNEI. The CDR3 is 15 amino acids.